The T cell receptor beta chain described here comes from a study of early T cells in non-severe SARS-CoV-2 infection (dated by TCRdb to about 2021). Regarding the research as a whole: Because TCR sequencing was done on bulk RNA from unsorted whole blood, the alpha and beta chains could not be paired. Study-wide conclusions, independent of this receptor: VDJdb matching was skewed toward anti-spike CD8 responses and likely underestimated virus-specific expansions by missing private and CD4 specificities.

Library preparation employed 5' RACE. Sequencing took place on a NextSeq 500. Unique molecular identifiers were attached to individual cDNA molecules in the TCR library protocol so that sequencing error and PCR bias could be corrected. Both TCR alpha and beta chains were sequenced, and tight co-correlation was observed between alpha and beta sequence abundances in each sample. For the original study's pipeline: Decombinator V4 was used to perform V gene, J gene and CDR3 annotation of TCR sequences. TCRs were defined as expanded if a significant change between any two time points was detected under a Poisson model with p below 0.0001. Abundances of TCRs were expressed as counts per million after normalisation to the total number of TCRs sequenced in each sample. MAIT TCRs were defined by TRAV1-2 paired with TRAJ12, TRAJ20 or TRAJ33, and iNKT TCRs by TRAV10 paired with TRAJ18. A search of VDJdb, accessed on 1 November 2021, was run for TCRs annotated to CMV, EBV and SARS-CoV-2, with TCRs annotated for multiple antigens excluded. Starting from the raw public reads, TCRdb applied fastp trimming at Q25, assembled clones with MiXCR and retained in-frame beta chains. Rows with one shared CDR3 protein collapse into an entry with the most common genes and DNA. The V and J calls shown here were made by TCRdb, not taken from the authors' results. The sample table contains about 49,000 distinct CDR3 sequences; only one count was recorded for around 10% of them. The ten largest clones represent about 2.4% of the sample.

CDR3 length: 17 amino acids, cysteine to phenylalanine. Here the CDR3 DNA is all that survives: 51 bases in frame from base 1. After removal of 3 bases from V and 7 bases from J, the junction retains 13 bases not matched to a gene. Reading the germline V gene (reference sequence) gives CDR1 LNHNV and CDR2 YYDKDF. A word on this clonotype: Its antigen remains unidentified. No much larger clone exists at a distance of one base, and base qualities are not known.

This was a case-control study nested in a cohort of healthcare workers in London, UK, who had nasopharyngeal swab PCR tests and blood samples taken every week. Healthcare workers were recruited between 23 and 31 March 2020, during the week of the UK lockdown, and were followed weekly for up to about 15 weeks. The sequences come from whole blood, collected at baseline. The source of this sequence is an adult who was a healthcare worker with PCR-confirmed SARS-CoV-2 infection or an uninfected control (not recorded which). The chain uses TRBV15 and TRBJ2-1, and 9 bases in between align with TRBD2. At the DNA level, the sequence is TGTGCCACCAGCAGTGATAGCGGGAGATTTCCCGTTAATGAGCAGTTCTTC. Translated, it reads CATSSDSGRFPVNEQFF.